Below are 3 T cell receptor beta chains sequenced from a single sample in a study of cytomegalovirus exposure and HLA in healthy donors. The protocol was immunoSEQ multiplex PCR, while the TCRdb copy is restricted to in-frame clones and leaves out a portion. The table lists tens of thousands of clones, 95% to 98% of them singletons. Sequencing was carried out using PBMCs. These receptor sequences come from a man between 18 and 35 years old in good health and CMV-seronegative.

The V and J genes are TRBV5-1 and TRBJ1-1, with 8 bases matching TRBD1. Losses at the gene ends were 4 bases for V and 4 bases for J; bases not matched to a gene: 12. Germline CDR1 is SGHRS and CDR2 is YFSETQ. CDR3 length equals 16 residues. The CDR3 DNA reads as TGCGCCAGCAGCAGCGGACAGGGAGGCGTGGGCACTGAAGCTTTCTTT. Protein product: CASSSGQGGVGTEAFF.

The rearrangement uses TRBV30 and TRBJ2-3; D is uncertain. The germline V and J ends were trimmed by 3 bases and 5 bases, with 6 bases remaining between them. CDR1 is GTSNPN and CDR2 is SVGIG in the germline V gene (reference sequence). This CDR3 is 11 amino acids long. The CDR3 here is CAWSNGDTQYF. The CDR3, as DNA: TGTGCCTGGAGCAACGGAGATACGCAGTATTTT. The entire variable domain, with the rest obtained from reference TRBV30 and TRBJ2-3, is as follows: SQTIHQWPATLVQPVGSPLSLECTVEGTSNPNLYWYRQAAGRGLQLLFYSVGIGQISSEVPQNLSASRPQDRQFILSSKKLLLSDSGFYLCAWSNGDTQYFGPGTRLTVL.

With regard to this clone: At the DNA level, this CDR3 is encoded by other sequences in the same sample as well. The chain joins TRBV30 to TRBJ1-2; 9 bases line up with TRBD1. V lost 0 bases and J lost 4; bases outside the gene matches: 0. This CDR3 is built from 13 residues. Germline values: CDR1 GTSNPN, CDR2 SVGIG (reference sequence). The CDR3 is CAWSVQGAYGYTF. The CDR3 DNA reads as TGTGCCTGGAGTGTACAGGGGGCCTATGGCTACACCTTC.